The rows below give T cell receptor beta chains drawn from one sample of a study of cytomegalovirus exposure and HLA in healthy donors. Assay: immunoSEQ multiplex PCR; the TCRdb copy retains only in-frame clones and omits some. The table includes roughly 120,000 clones, approximately 76% detected once. The sequencing input was PBMCs. These receptors originate from a man between 60 and 75 years old in good health and CMV-seropositive. The CDR3 runs from the conserved cysteine through the conserved F or W. D genes are given only for firm matches. Size tells how often a clone was seen (once, few, many) or the class of an expanded clone, and some rows leave it out.

TGCGCCAGCAGCGGGGGGACAGGGGCAGGCCAAGAGACCCAGTACTTC CASSGGTGAGQETQYF TRBV5-1 - TRBJ2-5 TRBD1
TGTGCCAGCAGCTTAGCGGATGCAGGGTACGGAAACACCATATATTTT CASSLADAGYGNTIYF TRBV7-6 - TRBJ1-3 -
TGTGCCAGCTCACCACCACCAGGCTCTGGGGCCAACGTCCTGACTTTC CASSPPPGSGANVLTF TRBV18 - TRBJ2-6 -
TGTGCCAGCAGCTTGATCTCCGTGAGCACTGAAGCTTTCTTT CASSLISVSTEAFF TRBV7-9 - TRBJ1-1 -
TGTGCCAGCAGCCGGGACTTCGCCGGTGAAAAACTGTTTTTT CASSRDFAGEKLFF TRBV11-1 - TRBJ1-4 -
TGTGCCAGCAGTTACGCACGACGGGGGGACACTGAAGCTTTCTTT CASSYARRGDTEAFF TRBV6-5 - TRBJ1-1 -
TGTGCCAGCAGTTCAAAAGGGGAATCGCATGGCGGCAGGGGGCGTGAGACCCAGTACTTC CASSSKGESHGGRGRETQYF TRBV27 - TRBJ2-5 TRBD1
TGTGCCAGCAGTTTCAGCGGGAGTGATACAGATACGCAGTATTTT CASSFSGSDTDTQYF TRBV11-2 once TRBJ2-3 TRBD2
TGTGCCAGCAGCCGGTCCGGGACAGGGACCTACGAGCAGTACTTC CASSRSGTGTYEQYF TRBV16 - TRBJ2-7 TRBD1
TGCGCCAGCAGCTCGGGACTAGCTCCCTACGAGCAGTACTTC CASSSGLAPYEQYF TRBV5-1 - TRBJ2-7 TRBD2
TGTGCCAGCAGCTTAAGGGACAGCACTGAAGCTTTCTTT CASSLRDSTEAFF TRBV7-3 - TRBJ1-1 TRBD1
TGTGCCAGCAGCGTAGCCCCTCGAGGGTCTGGGGCCAACGTCCTGACTTTC CASSVAPRGSGANVLTF TRBV9 - TRBJ2-6 -
TGTACCCGGGGAAGAACTAATGAAAAACTGTTTTTT CTRGRTNEKLFF TRBV27 once TRBJ1-4 -
TGTGCCTGGATACCCAGGACAGGTCGAGCTTTCTTT CAWIPRTGRAFF TRBV30 once TRBJ1-1 TRBD1
TGTGCCAGCAGCGCCGGGCGACAGGGTGGTGAAAAACTGTTTTTT CASSAGRQGGEKLFF TRBV5-6 - TRBJ1-4 TRBD1
TGTGCCAGCAGGAGGGGACTAGCGGGAGAGTACGAGCAGTACTTC CASRRGLAGEYEQYF TRBV2 - TRBJ2-7 TRBD2
TGTGCCAGCAGCGCTGACACTCTCGGTAGGATTCAGTACTTC CASSADTLGRIQYF TRBV9 - TRBJ2-4 -
TGCGCCAGCAGTCAAGGGACAGCCTACGAGCAGTACTTC CASSQGTAYEQYF TRBV23-1 - TRBJ2-7 TRBD1
TGTGCCAGCAGCCAATTTACTAGCGGGAGCTACAATGAGCAGTTCTTC CASSQFTSGSYNEQFF TRBV4-2 once TRBJ2-1 TRBD2
TGTGCCAGCTCACCTCTCAGGGTGGATCAGCCCCAGCATTTT CASSPLRVDQPQHF TRBV18 - TRBJ1-5 -
TGTGCCAGCAGCTTAAGAAGGGAGAGTCCCTACGAGCAGTACTTC CASSLRRESPYEQYF TRBV7-2 - TRBJ2-7 -
TGTGCCAGCAGTCGCAGTGCCCCCACAGATACGCAGTATTTT CASSRSAPTDTQYF TRBV6-5 once TRBJ2-3 -
TGCGCCAGCAGCCACGGTGCCCCTACAAGGGGGCACACTGAAGCTTTCTTT CASSHGAPTRGHTEAFF TRBV4-1 - TRBJ1-1 TRBD1
TGCGCCAGCGGTGATGAGCTAGCGGGGGAGTGGAACACCGGGGAGCTGTTTTTT CASGDELAGEWNTGELFF TRBV10-1 - TRBJ2-2 TRBD2
TGTGCCAGCAGCCAGATCACAGGGGACACAGATACGCAGTATTTT CASSQITGDTDTQYF TRBV14 - TRBJ2-3 TRBD1
TGCGCCAGCAGCAAATCCGGCGGCTCCTACGAGCAGTACTTC CASSKSGGSYEQYF TRBV10-1 few TRBJ2-7 -
TGCGCCAGCAGCGGAGCTAGCGGGAGGAACACCGGGGAGCTGTTTTTT CASSGASGRNTGELFF TRBV5-1 - TRBJ2-2 TRBD2
TGCGCCAGCAGCCCGACAGGGTTTGGCTCCTACAATGAGCAGTTCTTC CASSPTGFGSYNEQFF TRBV5-1 once TRBJ2-1 TRBD1
TGTGCCAGCAGCTTAGGCGGGGGAGATGGCTACACCTTC CASSLGGGDGYTF TRBV13 - TRBJ1-2 -
TGTGCCAGCAGCCCGCGGGAGTCGGAGAATCAGCCCCAGCATTTT CASSPRESENQPQHF TRBV5-8 - TRBJ1-5 -
TGTGCCAGTAGTACTCCGGACAGGCGAGATGGCTACACCTTC CASSTPDRRDGYTF TRBV19 - TRBJ1-2 TRBD1
TGTGCCAGCAGTGAACGGCCAGGGAACCCCTACAATGAGCAGTTCTTC CASSERPGNPYNEQFF TRBV6-1 once TRBJ2-1 -
TGTGCCTGGAAATACGGTAATGAAAAACTGTTTTTT CAWKYGNEKLFF TRBV30 - TRBJ1-4 -
TGTGCCAGCAGCTTATTGGGGGGGCCAAGGGATACGCAGTATTTT CASSLLGGPRDTQYF TRBV7-8 - TRBJ2-3 -
TGTGCCAGCAGTAAATCCGGGACAGGGGTGCGGGATGGCTACACCTTC CASSKSGTGVRDGYTF TRBV27 - TRBJ1-2 TRBD1
TGTGCCAGCAGCACGTCAACATTTGGAAACACCATATATTTT CASSTSTFGNTIYF TRBV16 - TRBJ1-3 -
TGCGCCAGCAGCAACCCTGGGCGCGCCGGGGAGCTGTTTTTT CASSNPGRAGELFF TRBV5-1 - TRBJ2-2 -
TGTGCCAGCTTGACGGCCGGGACATCCCCCGATGGCTACACCTTC CASLTAGTSPDGYTF TRBV13 - TRBJ1-2 -
TGTGCCAGTAGTCCAATCGGAGGGCGGAACTATGGCTACACCTTC CASSPIGGRNYGYTF TRBV19 - TRBJ1-2 -
TGTGCCAGTAGTATAACGGGAGGGGGTATCGGTCAGCCCCAGCATTTT CASSITGGGIGQPQHF TRBV19 - TRBJ1-5 -
TGTGCCAGCAGCGCCTACTCTGGGGCCAACGTCCTGACTTTC CASSAYSGANVLTF TRBV7-3 few TRBJ2-6 -
TGTGCCAGCAGCTTCGGACAGGGCGGGATCTTC CASSFGQGGIF TRBV11-2 few TRBJ1-2 TRBD1
TGTGCCAGCAGAACAGGGGGGTCAGACAGGGGTGGCTACACCTTC CASRTGGSDRGGYTF TRBV2 - TRBJ1-2 TRBD1
TGTGCCAGCAGTATGGGGCAGGGGGCCTCCTATAATTCACCCCTCCACTTT CASSMGQGASYNSPLHF TRBV2 once TRBJ1-6 TRBD1
TGCGCCAGCAGCCGGACCCAGGGGGCGGATGGCTACACCTTC CASSRTQGADGYTF TRBV5-1 - TRBJ1-2 TRBD1
TGTGCCAGCAGTTCAGGGACAGATTACCAGCAGTACTTC CASSSGTDYQQYF TRBV6-5 - TRBJ2-7 TRBD1
TGCGCCAGCAGCCCCCGGCGGGTTCTAAATGAAAAACTGTTTTTT CASSPRRVLNEKLFF TRBV4-1 - TRBJ1-4 -
TGTGCCAGCAGCGTATTGACTAGCGGGATTCGCAATGAGCAGTTCTTC CASSVLTSGIRNEQFF TRBV9 - TRBJ2-1 TRBD2
TGCGCCAGCAGCTCCCAGGGGGCATCCTACGAGCAGTACTTC CASSSQGASYEQYF TRBV5-1 - TRBJ2-7 TRBD1
TGTGCCAGCAGCTTAAACGCCGGGCGGGGTGAAAAACTGTTTTTT CASSLNAGRGEKLFF TRBV7-3 - TRBJ1-4 -
TGTGCCATCAACATAGCGGGGGGGACCAATGAGCAGTTCTTC CAINIAGGTNEQFF TRBV10-3 - TRBJ2-1 TRBD2
TGTGCCAGTAGAACATCCGGGACAGGGGGTATGAGCGAGCAGTACTTC CASRTSGTGGMSEQYF TRBV19 - TRBJ2-7 TRBD1
TGCGCCAGCAGCATCGGACAGGGTCGCTATGGCTACACCTTC CASSIGQGRYGYTF TRBV5-1 - TRBJ1-2 TRBD1